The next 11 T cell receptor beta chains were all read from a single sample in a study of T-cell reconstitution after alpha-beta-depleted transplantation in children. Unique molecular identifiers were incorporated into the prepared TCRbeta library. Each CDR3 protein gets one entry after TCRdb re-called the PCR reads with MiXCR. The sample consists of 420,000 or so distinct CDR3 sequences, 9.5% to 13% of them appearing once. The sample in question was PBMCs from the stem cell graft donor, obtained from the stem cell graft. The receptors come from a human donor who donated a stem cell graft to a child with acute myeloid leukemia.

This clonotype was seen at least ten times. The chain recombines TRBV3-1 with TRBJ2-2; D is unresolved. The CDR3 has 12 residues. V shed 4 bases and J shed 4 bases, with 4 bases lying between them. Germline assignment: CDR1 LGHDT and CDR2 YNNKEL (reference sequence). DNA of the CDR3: TGTGCCAGCAGCCCACCCACCGGGGAGCTGTTTTTT. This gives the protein CASSPPTGELFF.

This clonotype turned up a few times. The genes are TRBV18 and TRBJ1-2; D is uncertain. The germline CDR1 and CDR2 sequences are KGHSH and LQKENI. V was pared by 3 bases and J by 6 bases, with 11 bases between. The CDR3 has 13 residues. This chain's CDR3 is CASSPTEYNGYTF. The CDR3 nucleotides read TGTGCCAGCTCACCGACGGAGTATAATGGCTACACCTTC.

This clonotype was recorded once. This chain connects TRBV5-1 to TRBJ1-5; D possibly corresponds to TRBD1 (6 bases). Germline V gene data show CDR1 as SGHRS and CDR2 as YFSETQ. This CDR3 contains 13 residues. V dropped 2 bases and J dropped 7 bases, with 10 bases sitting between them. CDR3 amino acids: CASSFRGGQPQHF. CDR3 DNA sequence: TGCGCCAGCAGCTTTAGGGGGGGGCAGCCCCAGCATTTT.

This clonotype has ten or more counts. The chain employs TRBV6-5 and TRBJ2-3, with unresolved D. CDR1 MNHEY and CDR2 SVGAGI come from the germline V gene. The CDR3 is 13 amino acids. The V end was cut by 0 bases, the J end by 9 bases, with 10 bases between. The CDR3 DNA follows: TGTGCCAGCAGTTACTCGACCGGTCGGACGCAGTATTTT. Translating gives CASSYSTGRTQYF.

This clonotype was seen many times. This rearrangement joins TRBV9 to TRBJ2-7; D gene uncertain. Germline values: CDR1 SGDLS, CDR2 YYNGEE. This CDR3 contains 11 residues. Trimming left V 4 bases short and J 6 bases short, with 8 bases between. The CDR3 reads CASSSDREQYF. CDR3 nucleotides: TGTGCCAGCAGCTCGGACCGCGAGCAGTACTTC. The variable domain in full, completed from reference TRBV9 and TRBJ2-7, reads DSGVTQTPKHLITATGQRVTLRCSPRSGDLSVYWYQQSLDQGLQFLIQYYNGEERAKGNILERFSAQQFPDLHSELNLSSLELGDSALYFCASSSDREQYFGPGTRLTVT.

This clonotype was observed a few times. The chain's CDR3 is CASRQEDRNTEAFF. The CDR3 DNA is TGTGCCAGCAGACAGGAAGACCGGAACACTGAAGCTTTCTTT. J is TRBJ1-1 and V is TRBV6-1; a weak D match, TRBD1 (5 bases). Germline CDR1 and CDR2: MNHNS and SASEGT. The CDR3 covers 14 residues. Between the trimmed V and J ends, which lost 6 bases and 1 base, there was a span of 12 bases.

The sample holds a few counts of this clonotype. CDR3 nucleotides: TGCGCCAGCAGCTTTAAGAACCCACCGGGACAGAAGAATGAGCAGTTCTTC. Translation gives CASSFKNPPGQKNEQFF. This chain connects TRBV5-1 to TRBJ2-1; the match to TRBD1 covers 7 bases. V was clipped by 2 bases and J by 7 bases; unmatched bases: 15. The CDR3 loop spans 17 amino acids. Germline loops: CDR1 SGHRS, CDR2 YFSETQ.

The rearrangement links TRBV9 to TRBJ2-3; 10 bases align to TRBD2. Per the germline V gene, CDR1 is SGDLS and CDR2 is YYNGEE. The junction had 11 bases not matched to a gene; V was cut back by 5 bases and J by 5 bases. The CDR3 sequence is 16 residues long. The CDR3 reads CASSPSAGGPGDTQYF. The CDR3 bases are TGTGCCAGCAGTCCTTCAGCGGGGGGGCCGGGAGATACGCAGTATTTT.

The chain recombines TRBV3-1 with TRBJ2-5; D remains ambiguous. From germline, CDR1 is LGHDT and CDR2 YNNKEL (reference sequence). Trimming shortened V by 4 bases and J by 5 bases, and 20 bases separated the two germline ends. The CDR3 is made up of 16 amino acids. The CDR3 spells CASSRTTFGVGETQYF. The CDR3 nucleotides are TGTGCCAGCAGCCGGACGACATTTGGGGTCGGGGAGACCCAGTACTTC.

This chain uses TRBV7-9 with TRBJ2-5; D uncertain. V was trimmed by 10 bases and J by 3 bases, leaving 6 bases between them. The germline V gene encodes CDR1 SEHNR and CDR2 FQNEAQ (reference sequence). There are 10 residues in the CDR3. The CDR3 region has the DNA TGTGCCACCCTAGAAGAGACCCAGTACTTC. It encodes CATLEETQYF.

CDR3 loop: CASSAGTSAYNEQFF. DNA of the CDR3: TGCGCCAGCAGCGCCGGGACTAGCGCTTACAATGAGCAGTTCTTC. V is TRBV5-1 and J is TRBJ2-1; 10 bases are a match to TRBD2. The CDR3 is 15 amino acids. Germline assignment: CDR1 SGHRS and CDR2 YFSETQ. The trim removed 4 bases at V and 4 bases at J, leaving 5 bases unmatched. The full variable domain, in which reference TRBV5-1 and TRBJ2-1 provide the parts outside the CDR3, is KAGVTQTPRYLIKTRGQQVTLSCSPISGHRSVSWYQQTPGQGLQFLFEYFSETQRNKGNFPGRFSGRQFSNSRSEMNVSTLELGDSALYLCASSAGTSAYNEQFFGPGTRLTVL.